This is a list of T cell receptor beta chains from one sample in a study of cytomegalovirus exposure and HLA in healthy donors. The assay was immunoSEQ multiplex PCR, and TCRdb's table has in-frame clones only and misses some. The sample carries about 120,000 clones, more than 75% recorded once. The sequenced sample consisted of PBMCs. The receptors originated from a man aged 35 to 55 in good health and CMV-seronegative. Each CDR3 is given with its conserved first and last residue. Fields, in order: D gene, clone size, V gene, J gene, CDR3 protein, CDR3 DNA. D genes are given only for firm matches. Clone size is shown for a subset of rows, as once, few, many or a class of expanded clone.

d_call: NA; clone_size: once; v_call: TRBV10-3; j_call: TRBJ2-4; cdr3_aa: CAISDPGAVSAKNIQYF; cdr3_nt: TGTGCCATCAGTGATCCCGGAGCCGTTTCAGCCAAAAACATTCAGTACTTC
d_call: TRBD2; clone_size: NA; v_call: TRBV9; j_call: TRBJ2-3; cdr3_aa: CASSGIAGGPTDTQYF; cdr3_nt: TGTGCCAGCAGCGGAATAGCGGGGGGGCCAACAGATACGCAGTATTTT
d_call: NA; clone_size: NA; v_call: TRBV7-9; j_call: TRBJ2-5; cdr3_aa: CASRRAGGYQETQYF; cdr3_nt: TGTGCCAGCAGACGGGCTGGGGGGTACCAAGAGACCCAGTACTTC
d_call: NA; clone_size: NA; v_call: TRBV28; j_call: TRBJ2-2; cdr3_aa: CASSSPQGRTGELFF; cdr3_nt: TGTGCCAGCAGCTCACCTCAGGGTCGAACCGGGGAGCTGTTTTTT
d_call: TRBD1; clone_size: NA; v_call: TRBV5-4; j_call: TRBJ2-5; cdr3_aa: CASSPVGTGGTQYF; cdr3_nt: TGTGCCAGCAGTCCCGTCGGGACAGGCGGAACCCAGTACTTC
d_call: TRBD1; clone_size: NA; v_call: TRBV2; j_call: TRBJ2-1; cdr3_aa: CASSGQGGLDEQFF; cdr3_nt: TGTGCCAGCAGTGGACAGGGGGGTTTGGACGAGCAGTTCTTC
d_call: NA; clone_size: NA; v_call: TRBV5-1; j_call: TRBJ2-3; cdr3_aa: CASSLGAGTDTQYF; cdr3_nt: TGCGCCAGCAGCTTGGGAGCGGGCACAGATACGCAGTATTTT
d_call: TRBD2; clone_size: few; v_call: TRBV19; j_call: TRBJ2-7; cdr3_aa: CASSSPPSRGGSYEQYF; cdr3_nt: TGTGCCAGTAGTAGCCCTCCCTCGCGGGGGGGCTCCTACGAGCAGTACTTC
d_call: TRBD1; clone_size: once; v_call: TRBV4-2; j_call: TRBJ1-1; cdr3_aa: CASSQTGTGAEAFF; cdr3_nt: TGTGCCAGCAGCCAAACCGGGACAGGGGCTGAAGCTTTCTTT
d_call: NA; clone_size: NA; v_call: TRBV6-5; j_call: TRBJ2-7; cdr3_aa: CASSYGLGTMTYEQYF; cdr3_nt: TGTGCCAGCAGTTACGGTTTGGGGACAATGACATACGAGCAGTACTTC
d_call: NA; clone_size: NA; v_call: TRBV19; j_call: TRBJ1-1; cdr3_aa: CATVQGKTEAFF; cdr3_nt: TGTGCCACCGTACAGGGTAAAACTGAAGCTTTCTTT
d_call: NA; clone_size: NA; v_call: TRBV5-6; j_call: TRBJ1-3; cdr3_aa: CASSLARQTGSGNTIYF; cdr3_nt: TGTGCCAGCAGCTTGGCTCGGCAGACAGGCTCTGGAAACACCATATATTTT
d_call: NA; clone_size: NA; v_call: TRBV5-1; j_call: TRBJ1-6; cdr3_aa: CASRGTQGSSSPLHF; cdr3_nt: TGCGCCAGCAGAGGAACTCAGGGTAGCAGTTCACCCCTCCACTTT
d_call: TRBD1; clone_size: once; v_call: TRBV2; j_call: TRBJ1-6; cdr3_aa: CAAGQGLYNSPLHF; cdr3_nt: TGTGCCGCGGGACAGGGCCTATATAATTCACCCCTCCACTTT
d_call: TRBD1; clone_size: NA; v_call: TRBV2; j_call: TRBJ2-4; cdr3_aa: CASRTSGQAKNIQYF; cdr3_nt: TGTGCCAGCAGGACCTCGGGACAGGCCAAAAACATTCAGTACTTC
d_call: TRBD1; clone_size: NA; v_call: TRBV18; j_call: TRBJ2-7; cdr3_aa: CASSLGQLNYEQYF; cdr3_nt: TGTGCCAGCTCTTTGGGACAGCTCAACTACGAGCAGTACTTC